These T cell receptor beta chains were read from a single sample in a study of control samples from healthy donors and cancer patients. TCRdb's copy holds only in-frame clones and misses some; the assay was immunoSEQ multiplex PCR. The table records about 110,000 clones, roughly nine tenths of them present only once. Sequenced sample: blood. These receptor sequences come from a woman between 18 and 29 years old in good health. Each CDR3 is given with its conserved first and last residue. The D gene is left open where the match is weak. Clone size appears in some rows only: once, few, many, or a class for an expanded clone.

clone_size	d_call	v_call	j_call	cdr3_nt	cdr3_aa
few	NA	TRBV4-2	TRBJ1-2	TGTGCCAGCAGCCAGGACGATTCGGGAGCTAACTATGGCTACACCTTC	CASSQDDSGANYGYTF
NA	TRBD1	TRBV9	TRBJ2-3	TGTGCCAGCTCCCGGGACAGGGGGGGGACAGATACGCAGTATTTT	CASSRDRGGTDTQYF
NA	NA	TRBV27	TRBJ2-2	TGTGCCAGCAGTTTTTCAACCGATCCCACCGGGGAGCTGTTTTTT	CASSFSTDPTGELFF
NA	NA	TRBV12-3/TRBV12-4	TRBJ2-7	TGTGCCAGCAGTTTGGGCCGGACAGAGCAGTACTTC	CASSLGRTEQYF
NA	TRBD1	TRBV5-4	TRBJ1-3	TGTGCCAGCAGCTTGGCTGGGGACAGGGGGCCAGGAAACACCATATATTTT	CASSLAGDRGPGNTIYF
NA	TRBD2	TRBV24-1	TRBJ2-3	TGTGCCACCAGTGATTTTCGGGCGGGGGGGGAAGATACGCAGTATTTT	CATSDFRAGGEDTQYF
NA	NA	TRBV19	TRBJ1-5	TGTGCCAGTAGTATGCGGTCCCCAAATCAGCCCCAGCATTTT	CASSMRSPNQPQHF
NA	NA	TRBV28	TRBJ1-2	TGTGCCAGCAGGGATTACAGGGATGACTACACCTTC	CASRDYRDDYTF
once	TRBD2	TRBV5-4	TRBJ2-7	TGTGCCAGCAGCTTGGCGACTAGCGGGAGGGCCTTATACGAGCAGTACTTC	CASSLATSGRALYEQYF
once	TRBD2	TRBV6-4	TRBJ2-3	TGTGCCAGCAGCGAAAGCGGGAGTGGCACAGATACGCAGTATTTT	CASSESGSGTDTQYF
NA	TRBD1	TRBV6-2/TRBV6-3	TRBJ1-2	TGTGCCAGCAGTTACCCCGTTGACGGGACAGACTATGGCTACACCTTC	CASSYPVDGTDYGYTF
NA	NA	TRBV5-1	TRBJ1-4	TGCGCCAGCAGCCCGGGAAGTGGGGGACCCCAAGAAAAACTGTTTTTT	CASSPGSGGPQEKLFF
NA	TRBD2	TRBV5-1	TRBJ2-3	TGCGCCAGCAGCTTACCCTCAACTAGCGGGAAAGATACGCAGTATTTT	CASSLPSTSGKDTQYF
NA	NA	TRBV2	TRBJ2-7	TGTGCCAGCAGTGTATATGAGGGCGAGCAGTACTTC	CASSVYEGEQYF
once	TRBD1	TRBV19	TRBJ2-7	TGTGCCAGTTCCCGACCGGGGACAGACTCCTACGAGCAGTACTTC	CASSRPGTDSYEQYF
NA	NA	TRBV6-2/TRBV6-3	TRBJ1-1	TGTGCCAGCAGCCACCGGAAGGTCTATGGGGATAACACTGAAGCTTTCTTT	CASSHRKVYGDNTEAFF
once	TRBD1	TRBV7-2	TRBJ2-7	TGTGCCAGCAGCTTAGAGACGACAGGGGTACTTTTCTACGAGCAGTACTTC	CASSLETTGVLFYEQYF
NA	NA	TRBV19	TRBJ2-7	TGTGCCAGTAGTATCCGGGGTACCAACGAGCAGTACTTC	CASSIRGTNEQYF
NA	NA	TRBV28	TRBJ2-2	TGTGCCAGCAGTTTATCAGGGGTAGGGACCGGGGAGCTGTTTTTT	CASSLSGVGTGELFF
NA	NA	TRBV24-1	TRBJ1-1	TGTGCCACCAGTGATCCTGGGCTCCCTGAAGCTTTCTTT	CATSDPGLPEAFF
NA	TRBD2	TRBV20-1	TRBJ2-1	TGCAGTGCTCGTGGGACTAGCGGGCGGAGAAATGAGCAGTTCTTC	CSARGTSGRRNEQFF
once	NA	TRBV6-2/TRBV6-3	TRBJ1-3	TGTGCCAGCAGTTACTCGAACCTGGGGGGTCACGGAAACACCATATATTTT	CASSYSNLGGHGNTIYF
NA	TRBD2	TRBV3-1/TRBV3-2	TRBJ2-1	TGTGCCAGCAGCCAAGTAATCGGTGGGGCCGGGACTAGCGCCGAAGGGGATGACAATGAGCAGTTCTTC	CASSQVIGGAGTSAEGDDNEQFF
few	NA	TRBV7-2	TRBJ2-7	TGTGCCAGCAGCTTCGGGGGAGCGGCCTACGAGCAGTACTTC	CASSFGGAAYEQYF
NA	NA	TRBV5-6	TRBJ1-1	TGTGCCAGCAGCTGGGTGATGGGGTTGAACACTGAAGCTTTCTTT	CASSWVMGLNTEAFF
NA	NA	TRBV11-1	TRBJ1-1	TGTGCCAGCAGCTTAGGGGACGCCTATGGCACTGAAGCTTTCTTT	CASSLGDAYGTEAFF
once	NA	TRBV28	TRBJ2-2	TGTGCCAGCAGCAAGAACACCGGGGAGCTGTTTTTT	CASSKNTGELFF
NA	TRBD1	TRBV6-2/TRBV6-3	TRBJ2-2	TGTGCCAGCAGTCTTCCGGGACAGGGGGCTTTCGGGGAGCTGTTTTTT	CASSLPGQGAFGELFF
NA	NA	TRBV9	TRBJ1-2	TGTGCCAGCAGCGTAGGACATGGCTACACCTTC	CASSVGHGYTF
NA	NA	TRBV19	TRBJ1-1	TGTGCCAGTAGTATTTCACAGGGATTTGGCACTGAAGCTTTCTTT	CASSISQGFGTEAFF
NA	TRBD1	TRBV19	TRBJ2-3	TGTGCCAGTAATGGGGCAGGGGGAGATACGCAGTATTTT	CASNGAGGDTQYF
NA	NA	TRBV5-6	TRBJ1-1	TGTGCCAGCAGCTTGGGGACAGCGACCACTTTCTTT	CASSLGTATTFF
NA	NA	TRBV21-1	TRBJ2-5	TGTGCCACTATCCGGGAGCCTCAAGAGACCCAGTACTTC	CATIREPQETQYF